This TCR beta chain stems from a study of identical twins. General study results and limits: With abundant cord blood beta clonotypes, insertions were fewer; memory repertoires showed no such pattern.

TCRdb re-derived calls from the 5' RACE reads in MiXCR, one entry per CDR3 protein. The sample has over 600,000 distinct CDR3 sequences; 21% are singletons. This clonotype was detected only a few times. As yet, its antigen is unknown. The CDR3 covers 13 residues. Germline V lookup: CDR1 SEHNR, CDR2 FQNEAQ (reference sequence). The germline V and J ends were trimmed by 6 bases and 6 bases, with 11 bases remaining between them. The sample also formed part of further work on T cells expressing NK-cell markers.

This TCR came from a woman under 30 in good health. The sequencing input was PBMCs. The chain carries TRBV7-9 and TRBJ1-4; unclear D gene. CDR3 nucleotides: TGTGCCAGCAGTCGGATTTTTGATGAAAAACTGTTTTTT. This encodes CASSRIFDEKLFF. The variable domain in full, completed from reference TRBV7-9 and TRBJ1-4, reads DTGVSQNPRHKITKRGQNVTFRCDPISEHNRLYWYRQTLGQGPEFLTYFQNEAQLEKSRLLSDRFSAERPKGSFSTLEIQRTEQGDSAMYLCASSRIFDEKLFFGSGTQLSVL.